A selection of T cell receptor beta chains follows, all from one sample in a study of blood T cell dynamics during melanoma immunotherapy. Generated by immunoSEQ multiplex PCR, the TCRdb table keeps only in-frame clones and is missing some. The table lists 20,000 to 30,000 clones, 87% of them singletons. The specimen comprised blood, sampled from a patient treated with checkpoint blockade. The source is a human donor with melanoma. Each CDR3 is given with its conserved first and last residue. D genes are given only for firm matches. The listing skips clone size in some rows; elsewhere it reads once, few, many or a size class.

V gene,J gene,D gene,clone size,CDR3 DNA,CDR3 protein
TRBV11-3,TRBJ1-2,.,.,TGTGCCAGCAGCTTAGATGGGCCCCAACAGAGAACTAACTATGGCTACACCTTC,CASSLDGPQQRTNYGYTF
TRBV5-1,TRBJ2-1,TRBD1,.,TGCGCCAGCAGCTTAACCGGGACAGGGGATTTCAATGAGCAGTTCTTC,CASSLTGTGDFNEQFF
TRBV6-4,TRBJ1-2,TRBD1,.,TGTGCCAGCAGACAGGGACAGGGTGCTTTTGGCTACACCTTC,CASRQGQGAFGYTF
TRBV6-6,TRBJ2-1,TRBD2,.,TGTGCCAGCAGTTACTCGCCTAGCGGCCAGAAAAATGAGCAGTTCTTC,CASSYSPSGQKNEQFF
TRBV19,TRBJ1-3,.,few,TGTGCCAGTAACCGGGGAGGAGAAGGTGGTTCCATATATTTT,CASNRGGEGGSIYF
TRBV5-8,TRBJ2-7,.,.,TGTGCCAGCAGCTTGGACAGAGCCTACGAGCAGTACTTC,CASSLDRAYEQYF
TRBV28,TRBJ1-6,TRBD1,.,TGTGCCAGCAGTCCTCCTACGACAGGGCTAAGTGATTCACCCCTCCACTTT,CASSPPTTGLSDSPLHF
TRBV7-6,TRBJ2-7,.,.,TGTGCCAGCAGCTTATCAGGTGGCGAGCAGTACTTC,CASSLSGGEQYF
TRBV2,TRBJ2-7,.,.,TGTGCCAGCAGTGAAAACGGTTCCTACGAGCAGTACTTC,CASSENGSYEQYF
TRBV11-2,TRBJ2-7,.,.,TGTGCCAGCAGCCACGACGCGTCCGAGCAGTACTTC,CASSHDASEQYF
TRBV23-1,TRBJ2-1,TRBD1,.,TGCGCCAGCAGTCAATCGGGGACAGTAACAAACAATGAGCAGTTCTTC,CASSQSGTVTNNEQFF
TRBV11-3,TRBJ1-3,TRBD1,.,TGTGCCAGCAGCTTGGACAGGGCTCTCTCCGGAAACACCATATATTTT,CASSLDRALSGNTIYF
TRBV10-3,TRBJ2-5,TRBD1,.,TGTGCCATCAGACAGGGGGAACAAGAGACCCAGTACTTC,CAIRQGEQETQYF
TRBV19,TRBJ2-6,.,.,TGTGCCAGTAAGGAGGCCCCTGGGGCCAACGTCCTGACTTTC,CASKEAPGANVLTF
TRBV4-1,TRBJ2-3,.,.,TGCGCCAGCAGCCAAGAGGACAGCACAGATACGCAGTATTTT,CASSQEDSTDTQYF
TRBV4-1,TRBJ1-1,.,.,TGCGCCAGCAGCCAACCCGCGATGAGGGCGGGAGGTGAAGCTTTCTTT,CASSQPAMRAGGEAFF
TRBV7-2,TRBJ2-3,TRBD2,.,TGTGCCAGCAGCTTGGGGCGGGAGTACGTCACAGATACGCAGTATTTT,CASSLGREYVTDTQYF
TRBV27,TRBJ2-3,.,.,TGTGCCAGCAGTTTATCGGTACAAGGTACGCAGTATTTT,CASSLSVQGTQYF